These 9 T cell receptor beta chains were sequenced from one sample in a study of blood T cells in healthy people across ages (dated by TCRdb to about 2015). Libraries were built with 5' RACE. TCRdb names Illumina HiSeq 2500 as the instrument used. A second roughly 6 to 12 cycle PCR used a sample-barcoded 5' primer and a J-beta primer mix. Clones were called with MiXCR by TCRdb after fastp trimmed the public reads at Q25, and only in-frame beta chains were retained. Every distinct CDR3 protein forms one entry, paired with its most common genes and DNA. The sample table holds hundreds of thousands of distinct CDR3 sequences, of which under 30% were seen once. The top ten clonotypes cover around a sixth of the sample. Specimen: blood. These receptors all come from a woman at least 80 years old in good health.

This clonotype was recorded many times. The chain is built from TRBV6-1 and TRBJ2-1; possibly TRBD1 or TRBD2 for D (5 bases each). Trimming cost V 4 bases and J 0 bases, with 13 bases left between them. Germline CDR1 is MNHNS and CDR2 is SASEGT. The CDR3 sequence is 16 residues long. CDR3 sequence: CASSGRVGSSYNEQFF. The CDR3 nucleotides are TGTGCCAGCAGTGGCAGGGTAGGGAGCTCCTACAATGAGCAGTTCTTC.

J is TRBJ2-3 and V is TRBV5-6; D gene ambiguous. Trimming removed 1 base from V and 2 bases from J, with 11 bases in between. Germline V gives CDR1 SGHDT, CDR2 YYEEEE. The CDR3 runs 15 residues. CDR3 loop: CASSLPGPYTDTQYF. The CDR3 DNA follows: TGTGCCAGCAGCTTGCCCGGGCCTTACACAGATACGCAGTATTTT.

This clonotype was seen only a few times. The rearrangement uses TRBV6-2 or TRBV6-3 and TRBJ1-2; 9 bases align to TRBD1. The CDR3 consists of 14 residues. The V and J ends lost 5 bases and 7 bases, in that order; junction bases with no gene match: 8. Germline CDR1 and CDR2: MNHEY and SVGEGT. This chain's CDR3 is CASSPPGDRAGYTF. The CDR3 DNA reads TGTGCCAGCAGTCCCCCCGGGGACAGGGCTGGCTACACCTTC.

This clonotype appeared many times. The V gene is TRBV9, the J gene TRBJ2-3, with a weak D call TRBD2 (6 bases). This CDR3 is 16 amino acids long. CDR1 is SGDLS, CDR2 YYNGEE, per germline. V was clipped by 4 bases and J by 2 bases, with 17 bases between them. The CDR3 DNA follows: TGTGCCAGCAGCCCCCAAGGGACTGGTAACACAGATACGCAGTATTTT. This codes for CASSPQGTGNTDTQYF.

This clonotype occurred a few times. The chain recombines TRBV6-6 with TRBJ2-1; TRBD2 is a possible D gene (5 bases). Per germline, CDR1 MNHNY and CDR2 SVGAGI (reference sequence). Deletions cut 7 bases from V and 5 bases from J, with 9 bases between. CDR3 size: 12 residues. This chain's CDR3 is CASNKLDNEQFF. In DNA, the CDR3 is TGTGCCAGCAATAAACTAGACAATGAGCAGTTCTTC.

DNA of the CDR3: TGTGCCAGCAGTTACTTGGGGTCTTCGGGGGCAGCTAACTATGGCTACACCTTC. This encodes CASSYLGSSGAANYGYTF. The rearrangement uses TRBV6-5 and TRBJ1-2, with D maybe TRBD1 (6 bases). V gave up 1 base and J gave up 0 bases, with 18 bases separating them. This CDR3 has 18 residues. Germline V gives CDR1 MNHEY, CDR2 SVGAGI.

The V call is TRBV7-2, the J call TRBJ2-3; the D is unclear. This CDR3 region has 16 residues. Deletions cut 2 bases from V and 1 base from J, with 13 bases between. Germline V gene sequence: CDR1 SGHTA, CDR2 FQGNSA. CDR3 sequence: CTSSLSAGVGTDTQYF. The CDR3 nucleotides are TGTACCAGCAGCTTATCTGCCGGAGTTGGCACAGATACGCAGTATTTT. The full variable domain, in which reference TRBV7-2 and TRBJ2-3 provide the parts outside the CDR3, is GAGVSQSPSNKVTEKGKDVELRCDPISGHTALYWYRQSLGQGLEFLIYFQGNSAPDKSGLPSDRFSAERTGGSVSTLTIQRTQQEDSAVYLCTSSLSAGVGTDTQYFGPGTRLTVL.

V gene TRBV20-1 combines with J gene TRBJ1-2, with 9 bases identical to TRBD1. Trimming took 1 base from V and 4 from J; bases not matched to a gene: 4. The CDR3 is 14 residues long. Germline V gene lookup returns CDR1 DFQATT and CDR2 SNEGSKA (reference sequence). Here the CDR3 DNA reads TGCAGTGCTAGAGGGGGACAGGGCGTCTATGGCTACACCTTC. Translated: CSARGGQGVYGYTF.

This clonotype was recorded many times. V gene TRBV13 combines with J gene TRBJ2-3; TRBD2 matches 8 bases. There are 14 residues in the CDR3. The ends lost 10 bases at V and 3 bases at J; junction bases unmatched: 9. Germline V gene data show CDR1 as PRHDT and CDR2 as FYEKMQ (reference sequence). The CDR3 region has the DNA TGTGCCACCACCCTGGCGGGGGGAACAGATACGCAGTATTTT. Translating it yields CATTLAGGTDTQYF.